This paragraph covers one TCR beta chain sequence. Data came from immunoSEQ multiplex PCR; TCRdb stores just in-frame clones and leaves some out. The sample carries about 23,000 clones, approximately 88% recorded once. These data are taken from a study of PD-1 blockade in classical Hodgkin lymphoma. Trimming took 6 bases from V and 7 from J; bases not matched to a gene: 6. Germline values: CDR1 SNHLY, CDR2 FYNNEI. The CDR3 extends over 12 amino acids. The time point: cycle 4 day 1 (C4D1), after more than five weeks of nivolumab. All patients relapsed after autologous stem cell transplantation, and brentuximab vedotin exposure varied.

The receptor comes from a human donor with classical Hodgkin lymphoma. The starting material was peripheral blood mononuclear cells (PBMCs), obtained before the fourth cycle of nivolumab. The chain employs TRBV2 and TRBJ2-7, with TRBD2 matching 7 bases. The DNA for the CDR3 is TGTGCCAGCAGAGTCGCGGGGGAAGAGCAGTACTTC. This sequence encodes CASRVAGEEQYF.